One sample yielded the 20 T cell receptor beta chains listed below, sequenced in a study of blood T cell repertoires in COVID-19. The assay was immunoSEQ multiplex PCR, and TCRdb's table has in-frame clones only and misses some. Found here are about 500,000 clones, 87% of them singletons; the top ten hold 0.7%. Sequences were obtained from PBMCs or T cells enriched from blood (not recorded which). Receptor source: a young woman who had recovered from COVID-19.

The CDR3 spells CASSLGLAYNEQFF. DNA of the CDR3: TGCGCCAGCAGCTTGGGACTAGCCTACAATGAGCAGTTCTTC. The V call is TRBV5-1, the J call TRBJ2-1; the D gene is possibly TRBD2 (6 bases). V lost 0 bases, J lost 2 bases, and 6 bases lay in between. The CDR3 extends over 14 amino acids. Germline V lookup: CDR1 SGHRS, CDR2 YFSETQ.

This clone was detected only once. The rearrangement links TRBV29-1 to TRBJ1-2, with D perhaps matching TRBD1 (6 bases). The CDR3 consists of 11 residues. The germline CDR1 and CDR2 sequences are SQVTM and ANQGSEA. Trimming stripped 7 bases from V and 4 bases from J, with 10 bases between. In DNA form, the CDR3 reads TGCAGCGGGGGAGGGGGCTATGGCTACACCTTC. Translating gives CSGGGGYGYTF.

The genes are TRBV6-4 and TRBJ1-1, with 7 nucleotides matching TRBD1. The V gene's germline CDR1 is MRHNA and CDR2 SNTAGT. The CDR3 is made up of 17 amino acids. The ends lost 6 bases at V and 0 bases at J; junction bases unmatched: 13. CDR3 sequence (DNA): TGTGCCAGCAGCCTGACAGGGAATGAATTGATGAACACTGAAGCTTTCTTT. It codes for CASSLTGNELMNTEAFF.

This chain links TRBV30 with TRBJ2-7; 9 bases fit TRBD2. From germline, CDR1 is GTSNPN and CDR2 SVGIG (reference sequence). The CDR3 spans 15 residues. J was trimmed by 0 bases and V by 5 bases; bases with no gene match: 8. The CDR3 nucleotides read TGTGCCTGGGGTCGCGGGGGGGGGCCCTCCTACGAGCAGTACTTC. It translates to CAWGRGGGPSYEQYF.

The rearrangement links TRBV7-6 to TRBJ2-3; 10 bases are a match to TRBD2. The CDR3 is made up of 15 amino acids. V trimming: 5 bases; J trimming: 4 bases; junction bases outside the gene matches: 6. Germline lookup yields CDR1 SGHVS and CDR2 FNYEAQ. CDR3 nucleotides: TGTGCCAGCAGCAGGAGCGGGGGGGCCCCAGATACGCAGTATTTT. Translating it yields CASSRSGGAPDTQYF.

The chain is built from TRBV28 and TRBJ2-3; D is possibly TRBD1 (5 bases). Germline V lookup: CDR1 MDHEN, CDR2 SYDVKM. This CDR3 comprises 13 residues. V dropped 8 bases and J dropped 2 bases, with 11 bases sitting between them. The CDR3 nucleotides are TGTGCCAGCGGTGCAGGGATCACAGATACGCAGTATTTT. Translation: CASGAGITDTQYF.

This chain connects TRBV24-1 to TRBJ1-5, with 7 bases aligning to TRBD1. The CDR3 is 15 amino acids. From germline, CDR1 is KGHDR and CDR2 SFDVKD. J gave up 0 bases and V 5 bases, and 3 bases lay outside the gene matches. This chain's CDR3 is CATSGGTASNQPQHF. The DNA for the CDR3 is TGTGCCACCAGTGGGGGGACAGCTAGCAATCAGCCCCAGCATTTT.

The rearrangement links TRBV10-1 to TRBJ2-5; perhaps TRBD2 as D (6 bases). CDR1 and CDR2 (germline): WNHNN, SYGVQD (reference sequence). The V end was cut by 3 bases, the J end by 4 bases, with 15 bases between. This CDR3 has 15 amino acids. The CDR3 DNA reads TGCGCCAGCAGTGAATCGGGGACTCGGTCAGAGACCCAGTACTTC. It is translated as CASSESGTRSETQYF.

V usage is TRBV2 and J usage is TRBJ2-1; possible D gene TRBD2, 6 bases. Germline V gene data show CDR1 as SNHLY and CDR2 as FYNNEI. Trimming removed 4 bases at V and 4 bases at J, with 14 bases between. This CDR3 comprises 15 residues. The CDR3 loop is CASSGGGILYNEQFF. The CDR3, as DNA: TGTGCCAGCAGTGGTGGGGGGATCCTATACAATGAGCAGTTCTTC.

The V and J genes are TRBV29-1 and TRBJ1-2; D is uncertain. The germline CDR1 and CDR2 sequences are SQVTM and ANQGSEA. The V and J ends lost 3 bases and 0 bases respectively, with 8 bases between them. This CDR3 has 13 amino acids. The CDR3 DNA sequence: TGCAGCGTTGATCGGGAAGCTAACTATGGCTACACCTTC. Encoded protein: CSVDREANYGYTF. The variable domain in full, with the rest retrieved from reference TRBV29-1 and TRBJ1-2, is SAVISQKPSRDICQRGTSLTIQCQVDSQVTMMFWYRQQPGQSLTLIATANQGSEATYESGFVIDKFPISRPNLTFSTLTVSNMSPEDSSIYLCSVDREANYGYTFGSGTRLTVV.

The rearrangement links TRBV11-3 to TRBJ2-1, with 7 nucleotides matching TRBD1. The V segment lost 6 bases and the J segment 3 bases; nucleotides outside the gene matches: 5. The CDR3 contains 14 residues. Germline V CDR1 and CDR2: SGHNT, YENEEA. CDR3 loop: CASSKTGNYNEQFF. CDR3 sequence (DNA): TGTGCCAGCAGTAAGACAGGGAACTACAATGAGCAGTTCTTC.

The chain is built from TRBV11-2 and TRBJ2-1; D possibly corresponds to TRBD2 (5 bases). CDR1 and CDR2 (germline): SGHAT, FQNNGV. This CDR3 region has 13 residues. Trimming pared 3 bases from V and 5 bases from J, leaving 8 bases between. In nucleotides, the CDR3 is TGTGCCAGCAGCTTGGGGAGACACAATGAGCAGTTCTTC. It codes for CASSLGRHNEQFF.

The gene calls are TRBV30 and TRBJ1-2; 7 bases agree with TRBD1. The germline gives CDR1 GTSNPN, CDR2 SVGIG (reference sequence). The CDR3 is 15 residues long. V shed 0 bases, J shed 7 bases, and the junction held 11 bases outside the gene matches. CDR3 protein: CAWSVPDRELGGYTF. The CDR3 coding sequence is TGTGCCTGGAGTGTGCCCGACAGGGAATTAGGTGGCTACACCTTC.

The count of this clone is one. The rearrangement joins TRBV19 to TRBJ2-1; 8 bases are a match to TRBD2. The CDR3 covers 17 residues. Germline CDR1 is LNHDA and CDR2 is SQIVND (reference sequence). V lost 5 bases to trimming and J lost 3 bases; unmatched junction nucleotides: 12. CDR3 protein: CASSGRGSGGLYNEQFF. The CDR3 DNA reads TGTGCCAGTAGTGGGCGAGGAAGCGGGGGACTCTACAATGAGCAGTTCTTC.

V is TRBV28 and J is TRBJ1-2; a possible D gene is TRBD1 (5 bases). Germline V gene sequence: CDR1 MDHEN, CDR2 SYDVKM. The CDR3 is made up of 16 amino acids. With 6 bases removed from V and 2 bases from J, the gap between germline ends came to 19 bases. CDR3: CASSPPLGVANYGYTF. For the CDR3, the DNA is TGTGCCAGCAGCCCCCCGTTAGGGGTCGCAAACTATGGCTACACCTTC.

V gene TRBV28 combines with J gene TRBJ2-2, with a possible D match to TRBD1 (5 bases). Germline V gene lookup returns CDR1 MDHEN and CDR2 SYDVKM. This CDR3 is built from 13 residues. V was clipped by 3 bases and J by 5 bases, with 7 bases between them. CDR3 sequence: CASSFKGTGELFF. The CDR3 DNA follows: TGTGCCAGCAGTTTCAAGGGGACCGGGGAGCTGTTTTTT.

The chain employs TRBV7-6 and TRBJ1-1; 8 bases map to TRBD1. The J segment lost 6 bases and the V segment lost 1 base, leaving 4 bases of the junction unmatched. The CDR3 loop spans 14 amino acids. CDR1 is SGHVS, CDR2 FNYEAQ, per germline. The DNA of the CDR3 is TGTGCCAGCAGCTTAGATCGACAGGGGTCTGAAGCTTTCTTT. Residues: CASSLDRQGSEAFF.

The chain combines TRBV6-4 with TRBJ1-1; D not resolved. The ends were cut back, 8 bases at V and 2 bases at J, with 12 bases in the middle. The CDR3 contains 13 residues. From germline, CDR1 is MRHNA and CDR2 SNTAGT. The CDR3 sequence: CASAVGPNTEAFF. In DNA form, the CDR3 reads TGTGCCAGCGCGGTTGGTCCAAACACTGAAGCTTTCTTT.

The chain carries TRBV9 and TRBJ1-2; 10 bases match TRBD1. Germline CDR1 and CDR2: SGDLS and YYNGEE. The junction had 9 bases not matched to a gene; V was cut back by 4 bases and J by 0 bases. The CDR3 runs to 17 residues. This CDR3 reads CASSPGTGVDSNYGYTF. In nucleotides, the CDR3 is TGTGCCAGCAGCCCCGGGACAGGGGTTGATTCTAACTATGGCTACACCTTC.

The genes are TRBV4-1 and TRBJ2-7, with D perhaps matching TRBD2 (5 bases). Trimming cost V 0 bases and J 3 bases, with 9 bases left between them. Germline V lookup: CDR1 MGHRA, CDR2 YSYEKL. The CDR3 runs 14 residues. The CDR3 nucleotides are TGCGCCAGCAGCCAAGATCAAGGGAGCTACGAGCAGTACTTC. The encoded protein is CASSQDQGSYEQYF.